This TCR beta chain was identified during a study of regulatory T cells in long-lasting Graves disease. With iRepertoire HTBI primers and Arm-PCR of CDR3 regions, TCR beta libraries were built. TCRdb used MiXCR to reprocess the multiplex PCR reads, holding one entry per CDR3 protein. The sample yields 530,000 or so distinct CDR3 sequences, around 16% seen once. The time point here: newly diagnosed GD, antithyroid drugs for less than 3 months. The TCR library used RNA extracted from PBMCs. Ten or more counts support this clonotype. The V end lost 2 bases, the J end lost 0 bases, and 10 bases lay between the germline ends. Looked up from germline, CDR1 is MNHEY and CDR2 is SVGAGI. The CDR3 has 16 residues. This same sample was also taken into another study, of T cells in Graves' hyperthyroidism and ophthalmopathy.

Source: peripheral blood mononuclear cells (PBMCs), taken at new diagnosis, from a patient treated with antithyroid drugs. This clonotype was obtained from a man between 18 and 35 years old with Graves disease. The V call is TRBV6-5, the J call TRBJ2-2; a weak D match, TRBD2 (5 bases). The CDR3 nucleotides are TGTGCCAGCAGTTACGAGCGGCCCTCGAACACCGGGGAGCTGTTTTTT. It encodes CASSYERPSNTGELFF.